These 19 T cell receptor beta chains share one sample of origin, sequenced in a study of brain metastases from non-small cell lung cancer. Sequencing was performed with immunoSEQ multiplex PCR; in TCRdb, only in-frame clones are kept and a portion is missing. Counted here are some 4,400 clones, about 86% occurring once; the ten biggest clones make up about 6%. Material: tumor-adjacent normal tissue. These receptors originate from a donor at least 40 years old with non-small cell lung cancer.

The chain is built from TRBV19 and TRBJ2-6, with 7 bases aligning to TRBD1. The CDR3 totals 15 residues. Germline CDR1 and CDR2: LNHDA and SQIVND (reference sequence). The junction had 4 bases not matched to a gene; V was cut back by 4 bases and J by 4 bases. The CDR3 spells CASSKTGTGANVLTF. The CDR3, as DNA: TGTGCCAGTAGTAAGACAGGGACAGGGGCCAACGTCCTGACTTTC. Supplemented by reference TRBV19 and TRBJ2-6, the full variable domain reads DGGITQSPKYLFRKEGQNVTLSCEQNLNHDAMYWYRQDPGQGLRLIYYSQIVNDFQKGDIAEGYSVSREKKESFPLTVTSAQKNPTAFYLCASSKTGTGANVLTFGAGSRLTVL.

The rearrangement uses TRBV28 and TRBJ1-4; 8 bases map to TRBD1. Trimming at V came to 4 bases and at J to 11 bases, leaving 3 bases not matched to a gene. The CDR3 is 12 residues long. The germline gives CDR1 MDHEN, CDR2 SYDVKM. CDR3 region: CASSSRTGKLFF. The CDR3 bases are TGTGCCAGCAGTTCAAGGACAGGGAAACTGTTTTTT.

This clone was observed once. V and J are TRBV28 and TRBJ2-1, with 15 bases identical to TRBD2. Germline-derived CDR1 and CDR2 are MDHEN and SYDVKM. Losses at the gene ends were 5 bases for V and 12 bases for J; bases not matched to a gene: 14. The CDR3 has 17 amino acids. CDR3 nucleotides: TGTGCCAGCAGTAGATACACTTCCGGGACTAGCGGGAGGAGGCAGTTCTTC. This codes for CASSRYTSGTSGRRQFF.

The rearrangement links TRBV27 to TRBJ2-2, with 7 bases fitting TRBD1. Trimming took 8 bases from V and 3 from J; bases not matched to a gene: 3. The CDR3 spans 13 residues. Germline V gene data show CDR1 as MNHEY and CDR2 as SMNVEV (reference sequence). CDR3 coding DNA: TGTGCCAGCCATACAGGGGACACCGGGGAGCTGTTTTTT. As protein: CASHTGDTGELFF.

The J gene is TRBJ2-3, the V gene TRBV19; D may correspond to TRBD1 or TRBD2 (5 bases each). CDR3 length: 16 amino acids. V was trimmed by 3 bases and J by 3 bases, leaving 16 bases between them. Germline V gives CDR1 LNHDA, CDR2 SQIVND (reference sequence). This chain's CDR3 is CASSMGPQWRTDTQYF. DNA of the CDR3: TGTGCCAGTAGTATGGGGCCTCAGTGGAGGACAGATACGCAGTATTTT. Variable domain in full (rest from reference TRBV19 and TRBJ2-3): DGGITQSPKYLFRKEGQNVTLSCEQNLNHDAMYWYRQDPGQGLRLIYYSQIVNDFQKGDIAEGYSVSREKKESFPLTVTSAQKNPTAFYLCASSMGPQWRTDTQYFGPGTRLTVL.

The chain uses TRBV28 and TRBJ1-1; D is ambiguous. The CDR3 is 11 residues long. Germline-derived CDR1 and CDR2 are MDHEN and SYDVKM. The ends were cut back, 6 bases at V and 6 bases at J, with 8 bases in the middle. The CDR3 sequence is CASSLPSEAFF. The CDR3 nucleotides read TGTGCCAGCAGCCTCCCGTCTGAAGCTTTCTTT.

The CDR3 coding sequence is TGTGCCAGCAGCCTGTCCAGACAGGGCCTTAATGAAAAACTGTTTTTT. Protein: CASSLSRQGLNEKLFF. The chain has TRBV14 and TRBJ1-4; 7 bases align to TRBD1. Losses at the gene ends were 4 bases for V and 4 bases for J; bases not matched to a gene: 9. The CDR3 loop spans 16 amino acids. CDR1 and CDR2 from the germline V gene are SGHDN and FVKESK.

Remarks on this clone: Other DNA sequences in this sample translate to the same CDR3. CDR3 residues: CASSIGISGTDTQYF. CDR3 sequence (DNA): TGTGCCAGTAGTATAGGAATCTCCGGCACAGATACGCAGTATTTT. This chain uses TRBV19 with TRBJ2-3; no firm D call. From germline, CDR1 is LNHDA and CDR2 SQIVND (reference sequence). This CDR3 region has 15 residues. Trimming removed 1 base from V and 1 base from J, with 9 bases in between.

The chain is built from TRBV18 and TRBJ2-7; TRBD1 agrees at 9 bases. The V and J ends lost 4 bases and 3 bases, in that order; junction bases with no gene match: 7. Per germline, CDR1 KGHSH and CDR2 LQKENI. The CDR3 extends over 15 amino acids. The CDR3 nucleotides read TGTGCCAGCTCACAACCCTTGACAGGGGGCTACGAGCAGTACTTC. Amino acid sequence: CASSQPLTGGYEQYF.

V usage is TRBV7-9 and J usage is TRBJ2-7; unclear D gene. V was cut by 5 bases and J by 7 bases, with 21 bases left in between. The CDR3 has 15 amino acids. The germline V gene has CDR1 SEHNR and CDR2 FQNEAQ (reference sequence). CDR3 protein: CASSPHSGVTWEQYF. Here the CDR3 DNA reads TGTGCCAGCAGCCCCCACTCGGGTGTTACCTGGGAGCAGTACTTC.

CDR3 sequence: CASAFDTTGELFF. CDR3 DNA: TGTGCCAGCGCCTTTGACACTACCGGGGAGCTGTTTTTT. The chain joins TRBV6-4 to TRBJ2-2; D is ambiguous. This CDR3 is 13 amino acids long. The V end was cut by 8 bases, the J end by 5 bases, with 12 bases between. Germline V lookup: CDR1 MRHNA, CDR2 SNTAGT.

The rearrangement uses TRBV5-1 and TRBJ2-1, with 12 bases that match TRBD2. The V gene's germline CDR1 is SGHRS and CDR2 YFSETQ. V shed 4 bases and J 6 bases; nucleotides not matched to a gene: 8. The CDR3 sequence is 16 residues long. In DNA, the CDR3 is TGCGCCAGCAGCGGGAGACTAGCGGGAGTAGGCAATGAGCAGTTCTTC. This gives the protein CASSGRLAGVGNEQFF.

The chain is built from TRBV30 and TRBJ2-2; D gene unclear. This CDR3 has 13 amino acids. The germline V gene encodes CDR1 GTSNPN and CDR2 SVGIG (reference sequence). The CDR3 DNA sequence: TGTGCACAAAGCCCATTGGGCGCCGGGGAGCTGTTTTTT. It codes for CAQSPLGAGELFF. Filled out from reference TRBV30 and TRBJ2-2, the complete variable domain reads SQTIHQWPATLVQPVGSPLSLECTVEGTSNPNLYWYRQAAGRGLQLLFYSVGIGQISSEVPQNLSASRPQDRQFILSSKKLLLSDSGFYLCAQSPLGAGELFFGEGSRLTVL.

J is TRBJ2-7 and V is TRBV7-2; D not certain. The V gene's germline CDR1 is SGHTA and CDR2 FQGNSA. Trimming removed 3 bases from V and 5 bases from J, with 5 bases in between. This CDR3 contains 11 residues. The CDR3 loop reads CASSFTHEQYF. DNA of the CDR3: TGTGCCAGCAGCTTTACCCACGAGCAGTACTTC. The full variable domain, with the rest looked up from reference TRBV7-2 and TRBJ2-7, is GAGVSQSPSNKVTEKGKDVELRCDPISGHTALYWYRQSLGQGLEFLIYFQGNSAPDKSGLPSDRFSAERTGGSVSTLTIQRTQQEDSAVYLCASSFTHEQYFGPGTRLTVT.

About this clone itself: This specimen includes other DNA sequences encoding the same CDR3. The rearrangement joins TRBV13 to TRBJ2-7; TRBD1 aligns across 7 bases. This CDR3 is built from 15 residues. Germline loops: CDR1 PRHDT, CDR2 FYEKMQ (reference sequence). V lost 5 bases, J lost 5 bases, and 12 bases stayed unmatched. The CDR3 coding sequence is TGTGCCAGCAGCCCAATCAGTCGTACAGGGGACGAGCAGTACTTC. Translated, it gives CASSPISRTGDEQYF.

J is TRBJ2-1 and V is TRBV7-6; D call uncertain. There are 15 residues in the CDR3. V was cut by 5 bases and J by 7 bases, with 18 bases left in between. Germline V gene sequence: CDR1 SGHVS, CDR2 FNYEAQ. The DNA for the CDR3 is TGTGCCAGCAGCCCCACGGCGCTCTCCAGGAATGAGCAGTTCTTC. Translated: CASSPTALSRNEQFF.

The V gene is TRBV28, the J gene TRBJ2-7; D gene ambiguous. The CDR3 contains 11 residues. Trimming took off 10 bases at V and 4 bases at J, with 11 bases between the two ends. CDR1 MDHEN and CDR2 SYDVKM come from the germline V gene. CDR3 sequence reads: CATLSFYEQYF. In nucleotides, the CDR3 is TGTGCCACCCTTTCCTTTTACGAGCAGTACTTC.

V and J are TRBV27 and TRBJ1-1; D might be TRBD1 (5 bases). Trimming removed 6 bases at V and 6 bases at J, with 17 bases between. The CDR3 spans 14 residues. In germline, CDR1 is MNHEY, CDR2 SMNVEV (reference sequence). CDR3 protein: CASRPDLRDAEAFF. The CDR3 nucleotides are TGTGCCAGCAGACCGGACCTTAGGGACGCTGAAGCTTTCTTT.

As regards this clone: An end of the junction does not agree with germline; a read error may underlie this. The V gene is TRBV7-9, the J gene TRBJ2-7; the match to TRBD1 covers 8 bases. This CDR3 has 13 amino acids. Germline V gene data show CDR1 as SEHNR and CDR2 as FQNEAQ (reference sequence). The CDR3 sequence: CASSFDRGYEQYF. CDR3 coding DNA: TGTGCCAGCAGCTTTGACAGGGGCTACGAGCAATACTTC.